This T cell receptor (beta chain) was observed in a study of Ad26.COV2.S vaccination and SARS-CoV-2 variants. Treatment indicated: about 20 received Ad26.COV2.S at low or high dose, single or two shots; 5 received placebo; per-sample allocation not given. At day 63 after the first vaccine or placebo injection, samples were drawn. General study findings and limits: People who got the vaccine or the placebo had similar non-spike TCR breadth. Total T cell responses may have been underestimated by the TCR breadth and depth analyses.

The germline gives CDR1 MDHEN, CDR2 SYDVKM. Deletions cut 1 base from V and 6 bases from J, with 10 bases between. This CDR3 is 13 amino acids long. To note about this clone: Its antigen is unidentified.

Method: immunoSEQ multiplex PCR; TCRdb's copy keeps in-frame clones and lacks some. The table includes 300,000 to 350,000 clones, around nine tenths detected once. V is TRBV28 and J is TRBJ2-7; D tentatively fits TRBD1 or TRBD2 (5 bases each). Sequences were derived from peripheral blood, sampled in a trial of Ad26.COV2.S vaccine versus placebo. The clonotype originates from a person between 18 and 65 years old who received the Ad26.COV2.S COVID-19 vaccine or a placebo. As DNA, the CDR3 is TGTGCCAGCAGTTTATTACCGGGGCCCGAGCAGTACTTC. Encoded protein: CASSLLPGPEQYF.